The 14 T cell receptor beta chains given below trace back to one sample, sequenced in a study of shared clonotypes between healthy human individuals. Positive CCR7 selection of CD45RO-negative cells yielded the naive CD8 cells, and terminally differentiated effector memory CD45RA+ cells were excluded. The table came from immunoSEQ multiplex PCR; TCRdb's copy has only in-frame clones and leaves some out. The sample has about 2.2 million clones; approximately 94% are singletons. The sample consisted of naive CD8+ T cells from PBMCs. Every receptor here comes from a man aged 18 to 29 in good health. Some clones in this sample may be carry-over from other donors' samples.

V and J are TRBV9 and TRBJ2-1; 14 bases fit TRBD2. CDR1 and CDR2 from the germline V gene are SGDLS and YYNGEE. The ends lost 7 bases at V and 6 bases at J; junction bases unmatched: 3. CDR3 size: 14 residues. The CDR3 DNA is TGTGCCAGCGGGACTAGCGGGAGCTTCAATGAGCAGTTCTTC. Translation: CASGTSGSFNEQFF.

The chain links TRBV4-3 to TRBJ2-2, with D perhaps TRBD2 (6 bases). The ends were cut back, 0 bases at V and 6 bases at J, with 11 bases in the middle. From germline, CDR1 is LGHNA and CDR2 YSLEER. The CDR3 runs to 15 residues. CDR3 sequence (DNA): TGCGCCAGCAGCCAAGAAAGACTAGTCTCCGGGGAGCTGTTTTTT. Amino acid sequence: CASSQERLVSGELFF.

This chain links TRBV6-4 with TRBJ1-5; no firm D call. Germline assignment: CDR1 MRHNA and CDR2 SNTAGT. The CDR3 is 19 amino acids. Trimming pared 2 bases from V and 0 bases from J, leaving 20 bases between. The DNA of the CDR3 is TGTGCCAGCAGTGACCCCATAGCCGAGGACGTATATAGCAATCAGCCCCAGCATTTT. As protein: CASSDPIAEDVYSNQPQHF.

The sample holds a few counts of this clone. V gene TRBV19 combines with J gene TRBJ2-7; 11 positions match TRBD2. This CDR3 contains 13 residues. After removal of 5 bases from V and 4 bases from J, the junction contained 1 base not matched to a gene. Germline V gives CDR1 LNHDA, CDR2 SQIVND (reference sequence). The CDR3 sequence is CASSASGRYEQYF. CDR3 nucleotides: TGTGCCAGTAGTGCTAGCGGGAGGTACGAGCAGTACTTC.

This rearrangement joins TRBV9 to TRBJ2-5; 8 bases agree with TRBD2. Looked up from germline, CDR1 is SGDLS and CDR2 is YYNGEE. This CDR3 contains 16 residues. J lost 5 bases, V lost 4 bases, and 13 bases had no gene match. The CDR3 spells CASSPEGAGVRETQYF. For the CDR3, the DNA is TGTGCCAGCAGCCCGGAAGGAGCGGGAGTGAGGGAGACCCAGTACTTC.

The chain combines TRBV30 with TRBJ1-6; D unresolved. The germline V and J ends were trimmed by 5 bases and 4 bases, with 15 bases remaining between them. This CDR3 is built from 15 residues. Per the germline V gene, CDR1 is GTSNPN and CDR2 is SVGIG (reference sequence). CDR3 DNA sequence: TGTGCCTGGGACCGAGGAACGATTTATAATTCACCCCTCCACTTT. Protein product: CAWDRGTIYNSPLHF.

This clone showed up just a few times. Other DNA sequences in the same sample also yield this CDR3. The genes are TRBV19 and TRBJ2-7; 10 nucleotides agree with TRBD1. CDR1 is LNHDA, CDR2 SQIVND, per germline (reference sequence). The length of the CDR3 is 14 residues. With V trimmed by 3 bases and J by 5 bases, 4 bases remained unmatched. CDR3 sequence (DNA): TGTGCCAGTAGTATTCGGGACAGGGGCCACGAGCAGTACTTC. Translating gives CASSIRDRGHEQYF. The full variable domain, completed using reference TRBV19 and TRBJ2-7, is DGGITQSPKYLFRKEGQNVTLSCEQNLNHDAMYWYRQDPGQGLRLIYYSQIVNDFQKGDIAEGYSVSREKKESFPLTVTSAQKNPTAFYLCASSIRDRGHEQYFGPGTRLTVT.

The J gene is TRBJ1-1, the V gene TRBV2; D unclear. The V end lost 10 bases, the J end lost 0 bases, and 15 bases lay between the germline ends. The CDR3 is made up of 14 amino acids. Germline V gene lookup returns CDR1 SNHLY and CDR2 FYNNEI. The CDR3 region is CATGLGAMNTEAFF. For the CDR3, the DNA is TGTGCCACCGGACTGGGTGCTATGAACACTGAAGCTTTCTTT.

V usage is TRBV27 and J usage is TRBJ2-7; D is possibly TRBD1 or TRBD2 (6 bases each). V lost 3 bases to trimming and J lost 3 bases, with 12 bases between them. CDR1 MNHEY and CDR2 SMNVEV come from the germline V gene (reference sequence). This CDR3 comprises 14 residues. CDR3 in amino acids: CASSFVGGSYEQYF. The CDR3 DNA reads as TGTGCCAGCAGTTTCGTGGGGGGCAGCTACGAGCAGTACTTC.

V is TRBV5-6 and J is TRBJ2-5; 7 bases agree with TRBD2. CDR3 length: 17 amino acids. With 0 bases clipped from V and 5 bases from J, the junction kept 13 bases outside the gene matches. The germline V gene has CDR1 SGHDT and CDR2 YYEEEE. CDR3 sequence reads: CASSLAKFGGLRETQYF. In DNA form, the CDR3 reads TGTGCCAGCAGCTTGGCCAAGTTCGGGGGGTTGCGGGAGACCCAGTACTTC. Drawing the rest from reference TRBV5-6 and TRBJ2-5, the complete variable domain is DAGVTQSPTHLIKTRGQQVTLRCSPKSGHDTVSWYQQALGQGPQFIFQYYEEEERQRGNFPDRFSGHQFPNYSSELNVNALLLGDSALYLCASSLAKFGGLRETQYFGPGTRLLVL.

The chain is built from TRBV7-9 and TRBJ1-2, with 10 positions matching TRBD1. CDR1 SEHNR and CDR2 FQNEAQ come from the germline V gene (reference sequence). V shed 5 bases, J shed 5 bases, and the junction held 17 bases outside the gene matches. CDR3 length: 18 residues. The CDR3 coding sequence is TGTGCCAGCAGCCAGTCGTCGACAGGGGGCCCAGTTGGATATGGCTACACCTTC. Amino acid sequence: CASSQSSTGGPVGYGYTF.

This clone was counted a single time. The chain joins TRBV19 to TRBJ2-1, with 10 bases fitting TRBD1. V dropped 5 bases and J dropped 9; count of bases not matched to a gene: 19. This CDR3 comprises 18 residues. CDR1 and CDR2 (germline): LNHDA, SQIVND (reference sequence). CDR3 in amino acids: CASSPRAGQGFAWGEQFF. The CDR3 region has the DNA TGTGCCAGTAGTCCGAGGGCGGGACAGGGGTTTGCCTGGGGTGAGCAGTTCTTC.

V and J are TRBV7-9 and TRBJ2-7, with 9 positions matching TRBD1. The CDR3 sequence is 15 residues long. Germline V lookup: CDR1 SEHNR, CDR2 FQNEAQ (reference sequence). V shed 6 bases, J shed 0 bases, and the junction held 6 bases outside the gene matches. CDR3 DNA sequence: TGTGCCAGCAGGGAAGGGACAGGGAGCTCCTACGAGCAGTACTTC. Translated, it gives CASREGTGSSYEQYF. Filled out from reference TRBV7-9 and TRBJ2-7, the complete variable domain reads DTGVSQNPRHKITKRGQNVTFRCDPISEHNRLYWYRQTLGQGPEFLTYFQNEAQLEKSRLLSDRFSAERPKGSFSTLEIQRTEQGDSAMYLCASREGTGSSYEQYFGPGTRLTVT.

J is TRBJ1-3 and V is TRBV4-1, with D unresolved. CDR1 is MGHRA, CDR2 YSYEKL, per germline. This CDR3 has 15 residues. Trimming stripped 2 bases from V and 0 bases from J, with 8 bases between. The CDR3 DNA reads TGCGCCAGCAGCCAAATAAGTATCTCTGGAAACACCATATATTTT. As protein: CASSQISISGNTIYF.